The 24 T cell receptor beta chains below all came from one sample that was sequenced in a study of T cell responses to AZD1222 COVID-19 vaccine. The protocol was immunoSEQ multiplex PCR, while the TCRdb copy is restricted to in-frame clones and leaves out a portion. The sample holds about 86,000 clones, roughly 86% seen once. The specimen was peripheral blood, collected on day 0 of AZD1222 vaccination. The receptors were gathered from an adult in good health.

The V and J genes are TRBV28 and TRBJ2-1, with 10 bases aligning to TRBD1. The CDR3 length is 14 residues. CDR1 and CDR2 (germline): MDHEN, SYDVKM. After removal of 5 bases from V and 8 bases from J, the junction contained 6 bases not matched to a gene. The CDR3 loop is CASSARDRGHEQFF. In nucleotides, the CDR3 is TGTGCCAGCAGTGCTCGGGACAGGGGCCATGAGCAGTTCTTC.

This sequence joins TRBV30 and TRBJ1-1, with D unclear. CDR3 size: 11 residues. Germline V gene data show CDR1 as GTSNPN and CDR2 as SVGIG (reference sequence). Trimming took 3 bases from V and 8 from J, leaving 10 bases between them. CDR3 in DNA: TGTGCCTGGAGCCTACAGAGGGAAGCTTTCTTT. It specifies CAWSLQREAFF.

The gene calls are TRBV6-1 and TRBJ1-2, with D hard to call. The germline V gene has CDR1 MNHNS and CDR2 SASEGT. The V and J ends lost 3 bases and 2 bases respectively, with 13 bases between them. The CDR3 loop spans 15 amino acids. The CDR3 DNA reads TGTGCCAGCAGTGATGTCCCCACACCGAACTATGGCTACACCTTC. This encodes CASSDVPTPNYGYTF.

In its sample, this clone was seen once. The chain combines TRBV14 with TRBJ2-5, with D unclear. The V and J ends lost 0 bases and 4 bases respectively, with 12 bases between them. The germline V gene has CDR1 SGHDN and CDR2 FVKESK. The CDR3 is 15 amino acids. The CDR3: CASSQDESRGETQYF. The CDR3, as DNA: TGTGCCAGCAGCCAAGATGAATCTCGAGGAGAGACCCAGTACTTC.

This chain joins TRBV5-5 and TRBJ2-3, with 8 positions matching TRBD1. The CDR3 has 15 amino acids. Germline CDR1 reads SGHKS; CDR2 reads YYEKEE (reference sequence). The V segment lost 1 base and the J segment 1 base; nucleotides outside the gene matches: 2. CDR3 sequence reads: CASSLLDRGTDTQYF. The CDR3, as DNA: TGTGCCAGCAGCTTGCTGGACAGGGGCACAGATACGCAGTATTTT.

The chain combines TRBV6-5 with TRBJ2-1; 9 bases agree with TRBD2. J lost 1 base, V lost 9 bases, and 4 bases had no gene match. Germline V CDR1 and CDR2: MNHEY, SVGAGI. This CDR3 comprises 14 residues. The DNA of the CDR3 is TGTGCCAGTAAAGCGGGAGGATCCTACAATGAGCAGTTCTTC. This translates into CASKAGGSYNEQFF.

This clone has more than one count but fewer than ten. The CDR3 region is CASSEAGRTGGDTQYF. The CDR3 nucleotides read TGTGCCAGCAGTGAAGCGGGGAGGACAGGAGGAGATACGCAGTATTTT. The chain combines TRBV6-1 with TRBJ2-3; TRBD1 is a possible D gene (7 bases). The germline gives CDR1 MNHNS, CDR2 SASEGT. This CDR3 comprises 16 residues. The V gene lost 0 bases and the J gene lost 5 bases, with 15 bases spanning the gap.

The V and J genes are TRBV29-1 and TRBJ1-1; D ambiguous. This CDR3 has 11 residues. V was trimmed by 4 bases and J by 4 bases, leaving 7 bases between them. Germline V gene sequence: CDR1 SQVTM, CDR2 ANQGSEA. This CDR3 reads CSVGVLTEAFF. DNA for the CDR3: TGCAGCGTTGGGGTTCTCACTGAAGCTTTCTTT.

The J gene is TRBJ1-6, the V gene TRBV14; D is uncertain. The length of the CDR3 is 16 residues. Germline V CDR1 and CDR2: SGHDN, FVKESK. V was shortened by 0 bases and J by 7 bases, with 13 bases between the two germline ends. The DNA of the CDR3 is TGTGCCAGCAGCCAAGAGTTCGGAGTTAGGAATTCACCCCTCCACTTT. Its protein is CASSQEFGVRNSPLHF.

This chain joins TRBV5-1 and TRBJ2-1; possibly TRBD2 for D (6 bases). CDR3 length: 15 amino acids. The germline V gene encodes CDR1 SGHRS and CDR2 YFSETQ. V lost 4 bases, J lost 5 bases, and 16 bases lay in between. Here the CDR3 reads CASSLGLVDNNEQFF. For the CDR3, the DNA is TGCGCCAGCAGCCTGGGACTCGTCGACAACAATGAGCAGTTCTTC.

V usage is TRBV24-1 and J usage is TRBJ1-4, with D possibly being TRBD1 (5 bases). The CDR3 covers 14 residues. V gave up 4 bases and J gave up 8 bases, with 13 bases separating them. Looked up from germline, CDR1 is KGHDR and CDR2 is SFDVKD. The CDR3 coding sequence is TGTGCCACCAGTGACCCGGACATCGGGGAAAAACTGTTTTTT. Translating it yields CATSDPDIGEKLFF.

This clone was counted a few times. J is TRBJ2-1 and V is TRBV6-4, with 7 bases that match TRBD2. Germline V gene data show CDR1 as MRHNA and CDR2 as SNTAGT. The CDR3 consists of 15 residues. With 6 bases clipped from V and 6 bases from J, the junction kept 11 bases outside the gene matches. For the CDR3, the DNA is TGTGCCAGCAGAGAGAGTAGCGGGCATCTCAATGAGCAGTTCTTC. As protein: CASRESSGHLNEQFF.

CDR3 DNA sequence: TGTGCCTGGTCGGCGAATTCACCCCTCCACTTT. It specifies CAWSANSPLHF. The rearrangement links TRBV30 to TRBJ1-6; the D is unclear. V was clipped by 5 bases and J by 7 bases, with 6 bases between them. Germline loops: CDR1 GTSNPN, CDR2 SVGIG (reference sequence). The CDR3 extends over 11 amino acids.

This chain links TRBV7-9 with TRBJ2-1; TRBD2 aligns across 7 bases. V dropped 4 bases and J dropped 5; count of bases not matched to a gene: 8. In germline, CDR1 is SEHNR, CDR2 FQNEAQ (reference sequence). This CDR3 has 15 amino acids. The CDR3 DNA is TGTGCCAGCAGCTCGCGAGCGGGAAAGGACAATGAGCAGTTCTTC. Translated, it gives CASSSRAGKDNEQFF. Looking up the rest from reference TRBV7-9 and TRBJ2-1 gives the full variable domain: DTGVSQNPRHKITKRGQNVTFRCDPISEHNRLYWYRQTLGQGPEFLTYFQNEAQLEKSRLLSDRFSAERPKGSFSTLEIQRTEQGDSAMYLCASSSRAGKDNEQFFGPGTRLTVL.

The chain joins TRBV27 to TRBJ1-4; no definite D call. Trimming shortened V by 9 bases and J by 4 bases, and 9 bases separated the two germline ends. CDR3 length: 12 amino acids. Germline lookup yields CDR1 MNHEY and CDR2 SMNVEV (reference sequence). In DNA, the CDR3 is TGTGCCAGTGGACGGTTTAATGAAAAACTGTTTTTT. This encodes CASGRFNEKLFF.

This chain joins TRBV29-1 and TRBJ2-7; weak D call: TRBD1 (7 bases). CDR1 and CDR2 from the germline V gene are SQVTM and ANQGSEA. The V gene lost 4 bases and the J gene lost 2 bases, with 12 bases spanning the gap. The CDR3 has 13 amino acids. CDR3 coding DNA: TGCAGCGTTGTAACAGGGGAGGCCTACGAGCAGTACTTC. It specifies CSVVTGEAYEQYF.

CDR3 region: CASRGTANQPQHF. The CDR3 DNA is TGTGCCAGCAGAGGGACAGCCAATCAGCCCCAGCATTTT. The rearrangement joins TRBV2 to TRBJ1-5; 7 nucleotides agree with TRBD1. The length of the CDR3 is 13 residues. Germline CDR1 reads SNHLY; CDR2 reads FYNNEI. With 6 bases clipped from V and 3 bases from J, the junction kept 2 bases outside the gene matches.

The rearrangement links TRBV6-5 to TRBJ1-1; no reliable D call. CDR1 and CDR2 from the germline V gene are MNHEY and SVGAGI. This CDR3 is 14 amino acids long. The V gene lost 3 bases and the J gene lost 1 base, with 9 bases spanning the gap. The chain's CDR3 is CASSYGGKNTEAFF. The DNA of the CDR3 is TGTGCCAGCAGTTATGGAGGGAAGAACACTGAAGCTTTCTTT.

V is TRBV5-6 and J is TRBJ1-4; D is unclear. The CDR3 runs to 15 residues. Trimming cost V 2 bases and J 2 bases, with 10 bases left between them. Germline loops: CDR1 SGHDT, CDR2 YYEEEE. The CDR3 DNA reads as TGTGCCAGCAGCTTAGCCCCACACACTAATGAAAAACTGTTTTTT. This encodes CASSLAPHTNEKLFF.

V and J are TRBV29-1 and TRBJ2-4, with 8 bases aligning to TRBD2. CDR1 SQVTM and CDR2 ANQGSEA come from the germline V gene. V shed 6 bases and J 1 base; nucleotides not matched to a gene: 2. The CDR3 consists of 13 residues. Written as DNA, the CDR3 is TGCAGCGTGAGCGGGAGTGCCAAAAACATTCAGTACTTC. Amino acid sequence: CSVSGSAKNIQYF.

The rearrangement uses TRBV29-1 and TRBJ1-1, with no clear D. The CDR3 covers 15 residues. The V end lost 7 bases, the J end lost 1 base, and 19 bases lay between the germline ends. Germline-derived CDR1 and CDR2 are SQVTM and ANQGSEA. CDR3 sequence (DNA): TGCAGCGCGCCGGCCCCCATCCAGGAGAACACTGAAGCTTTCTTT. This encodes CSAPAPIQENTEAFF.

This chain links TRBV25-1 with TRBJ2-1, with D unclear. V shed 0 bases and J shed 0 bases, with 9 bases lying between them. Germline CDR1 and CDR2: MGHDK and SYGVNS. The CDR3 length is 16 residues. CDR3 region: CASSEYEVRSYNEQFF. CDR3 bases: TGTGCCAGCAGTGAATACGAGGTCCGCTCCTACAATGAGCAGTTCTTC.

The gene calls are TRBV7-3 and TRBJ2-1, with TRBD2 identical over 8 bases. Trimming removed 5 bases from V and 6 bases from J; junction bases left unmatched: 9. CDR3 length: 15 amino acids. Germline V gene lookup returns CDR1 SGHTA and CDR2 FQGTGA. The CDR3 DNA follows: TGTGCCAGCAGCCCCGGACTAGCCTTCAGCAATGAGCAGTTCTTC. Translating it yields CASSPGLAFSNEQFF. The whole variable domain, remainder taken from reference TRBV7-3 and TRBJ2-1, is GAGVSQTPSNKVTEKGKYVELRCDPISGHTALYWYRQSLGQGPEFLIYFQGTGAADDSGLPNDRFFAVRPEGSVSTLKIQRTERGDSAVYLCASSPGLAFSNEQFFGPGTRLTVL.

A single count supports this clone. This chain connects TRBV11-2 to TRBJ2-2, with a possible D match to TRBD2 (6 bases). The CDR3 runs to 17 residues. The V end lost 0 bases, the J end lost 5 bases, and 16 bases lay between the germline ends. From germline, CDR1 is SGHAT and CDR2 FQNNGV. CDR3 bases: TGTGCCAGCAGCTTAGATCCGGGAGTAAGGGAGACCGGGGAGCTGTTTTTT. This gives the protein CASSLDPGVRETGELFF. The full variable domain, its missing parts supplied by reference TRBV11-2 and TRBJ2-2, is EAGVAQSPRYKIIEKRQSVAFWCNPISGHATLYWYQQILGQGPKLLIQFQNNGVVDDSQLPKDRFSAERLKGVDSTLKIQPAKLEDSAVYLCASSLDPGVRETGELFFGEGSRLTVL.